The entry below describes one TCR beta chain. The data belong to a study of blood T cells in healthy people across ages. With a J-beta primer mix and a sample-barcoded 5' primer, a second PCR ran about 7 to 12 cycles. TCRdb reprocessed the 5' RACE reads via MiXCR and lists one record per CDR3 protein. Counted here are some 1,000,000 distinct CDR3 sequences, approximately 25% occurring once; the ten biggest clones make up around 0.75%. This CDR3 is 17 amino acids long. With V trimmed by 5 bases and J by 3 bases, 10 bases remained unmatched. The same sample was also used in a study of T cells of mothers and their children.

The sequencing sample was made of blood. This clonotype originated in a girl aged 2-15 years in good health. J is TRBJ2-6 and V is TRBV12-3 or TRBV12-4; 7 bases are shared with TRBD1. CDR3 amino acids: CASSRKTGLGGANVLTF. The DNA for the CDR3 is TGTGCCAGCAGTAGGAAGACAGGGCTTGGTGGGGCCAACGTCCTGACTTTC.